The rows below give T cell receptor beta chains drawn from one sample of a study of blood T cells in healthy people across ages. TCRdb called the 5' RACE reads again in MiXCR, with one record for every CDR3 protein. The sample comprises about 1,500,000 distinct CDR3 sequences, approximately 30% of which are singletons, and less than 9.5% rests with the top ten. The sample taken for sequencing was blood. These receptors were taken from a woman aged 30 to 39 in good health. CDR3s include the opening cysteine and the closing phenylalanine or tryptophan. The D gene is left open where the match is weak. Not every row has a clone size; where given, it reads once, few, many or a size class.

j_gene: TRBJ2-3; d_gene: .; abundance: few; v_gene: TRBV20-1; CDR3aa: CSASRPFPGTDTQYF; CDR3nt: TGCAGTGCTAGTCGACCTTTCCCCGGCACAGATACGCAGTATTTT
j_gene: TRBJ2-1; d_gene: TRBD2; abundance: many; v_gene: TRBV7-9; CDR3aa: CASSSSGRLNEQFF; CDR3nt: TGTGCCAGCAGCTCGAGCGGGAGGCTCAATGAGCAGTTCTTC
j_gene: TRBJ2-5; d_gene: TRBD2; abundance: many; v_gene: TRBV28; CDR3aa: CASSRGGPGPPETQYF; CDR3nt: TGTGCCAGCAGTCGGGGGGGCCCAGGGCCCCCAGAGACCCAGTACTTC
j_gene: TRBJ2-1; d_gene: .; abundance: .; v_gene: TRBV6-5; CDR3aa: CASSYGAMYRGNEQFF; CDR3nt: TGTGCCAGCAGTTACGGAGCGATGTATCGGGGCAATGAGCAGTTCTTC
j_gene: TRBJ2-3; d_gene: TRBD2; abundance: .; v_gene: TRBV5-1; CDR3aa: CASSPTGLDTDTQYF; CDR3nt: TGCGCCAGCAGCCCTACCGGACTAGACACAGATACGCAGTATTTT
j_gene: TRBJ1-1; d_gene: .; abundance: .; v_gene: TRBV15; CDR3aa: CATSRDARAGNTEAFF; CDR3nt: TGTGCCACCAGCAGAGATGCACGCGCAGGGAACACTGAAGCTTTCTTT
j_gene: TRBJ1-6; d_gene: .; abundance: .; v_gene: TRBV12-3/TRBV12-4; CDR3aa: CASGPSSGASPLHF; CDR3nt: TGTGCCAGCGGACCCTCCTCAGGGGCTTCACCCCTCCACTTT
j_gene: TRBJ2-2; d_gene: .; abundance: .; v_gene: TRBV12-3/TRBV12-4; CDR3aa: CASRKGSNTGELFF; CDR3nt: TGTGCCAGCAGGAAGGGGTCGAACACCGGGGAGCTGTTTTTT
j_gene: TRBJ2-7; d_gene: TRBD1; abundance: many; v_gene: TRBV7-2; CDR3aa: CASRIGPGQGSYEQYF; CDR3nt: TGTGCCAGCAGGATCGGACCGGGACAGGGTTCCTACGAGCAGTACTTC
j_gene: TRBJ2-5; d_gene: .; abundance: .; v_gene: TRBV5-6; CDR3aa: CASSWSWDRETQYF; CDR3nt: TGTGCCAGCAGCTGGTCCTGGGACCGAGAGACCCAGTACTTC
j_gene: TRBJ2-1; d_gene: .; abundance: .; v_gene: TRBV7-9; CDR3aa: CASSPPGGANSYNEQFF; CDR3nt: TGTGCCAGCAGCCCTCCCGGGGGAGCCAACTCCTACAATGAGCAGTTCTTC
j_gene: TRBJ2-5; d_gene: .; abundance: many; v_gene: TRBV6-2/TRBV6-3; CDR3aa: CASSRSGGGETQYF; CDR3nt: TGTGCCAGCAGTAGGTCGGGCGGCGGAGAGACCCAGTACTTC
j_gene: TRBJ2-7; d_gene: TRBD2; abundance: few; v_gene: TRBV5-5; CDR3aa: CASSWGLTQYEQYF; CDR3nt: TGTGCCAGCAGCTGGGGACTAACCCAGTACGAGCAGTACTTC
j_gene: TRBJ2-6; d_gene: .; abundance: .; v_gene: TRBV29-1; CDR3aa: CSANKVTGANVLTF; CDR3nt: TGCAGCGCTAATAAGGTTACTGGGGCCAACGTCCTGACTTTC
j_gene: TRBJ1-2; d_gene: .; abundance: .; v_gene: TRBV12-3/TRBV12-4; CDR3aa: CASSPRGPLNYGYTF; CDR3nt: TGTGCCAGCAGTCCCCGGGGTCCTCTTAACTATGGCTACACCTTC
j_gene: TRBJ2-7; d_gene: TRBD2; abundance: few; v_gene: TRBV12-3/TRBV12-4; CDR3aa: CASSLYFTSGTYNEQYF; CDR3nt: TGTGCCAGCAGTTTATATTTCACTAGCGGTACCTACAATGAGCAGTACTTC
j_gene: TRBJ2-1; d_gene: .; abundance: few; v_gene: TRBV14; CDR3aa: CASSQALVDEQFF; CDR3nt: TGTGCCAGCAGCCAAGCCCTGGTCGATGAGCAGTTCTTC
j_gene: TRBJ2-7; d_gene: .; abundance: few; v_gene: TRBV7-2; CDR3aa: CASSLITGNEQYF; CDR3nt: TGTGCCAGCAGCCTTATCACAGGAAACGAGCAGTACTTC